This T cell receptor (beta chain) was obtained from a study of shared clonotypes between healthy human individuals. Study overall: Each donor's CD8 memory used one plate, CD8 naive two, each CD4 subset three.

General study results and limits: Naive subsets generally exceeded memory subsets in estimated richness. A small donor pool kept down the genetic and exposure-history diversity that was represented.

The protocol was immunoSEQ multiplex PCR, while the TCRdb copy is restricted to in-frame clones and leaves out a portion. The repertoire has around 700,000 clones, about 74% of them found once; the top ten carry about 1.7%. In this sample, this clone turned up a few times. Antigen: not known. Trimming cost V 3 bases and J 3 bases; bases outside gene matches: 10. The CDR3 totals 17 residues. Looked up from germline, CDR1 is MGHRA and CDR2 is YSYEKL. Donors were healthy HIV-negative adults without recently reported acute infections or vaccinations. This chain connects TRBV4-1 to TRBJ2-3; 9 bases are a match to TRBD2. Material: memory CD4+ T cells sorted from blood. Subset indicated: CD45RA-negative fraction. This TCR came from a woman aged 25 to 45 in good health. The CDR3 DNA is TGCGCCAGCAGCCAGACGTCGAGACTAGCGGCGACAGATACGCAGTATTTT. Its protein product is CASSQTSRLAATDTQYF.